These 12 T cell receptor beta chains were all obtained from the same sample, sequenced in a study of OX40 agonist ivuxolimab in advanced cancers. The table came from immunoSEQ multiplex PCR; TCRdb's copy has only in-frame clones and leaves some out. The repertoire consists of about 61,000 clones, with 87% occurring once and the leading ten covering approximately 0.35%. The input for sequencing was CD4+ or CD8+ T cells sorted from blood, taken in a trial of the OX40 agonist ivuxolimab. Receptors were obtained from an adult with an advanced solid tumor such as melanoma, head and neck, liver or kidney cancer.

The genes are TRBV10-3 and TRBJ1-3, with D perhaps matching TRBD1 (5 bases). The ends were cut back, 6 bases at V and 0 bases at J, with 21 bases in the middle. Germline V CDR1 and CDR2: ENHRY, SYGVKD. This CDR3 region has 18 residues. The CDR3 spells CAIRGGSERSNSGNTIYF. CDR3 nucleotides: TGTGCCATCAGGGGGGGGTCAGAGAGATCCAACTCTGGAAACACCATATATTTT.

This rearrangement joins TRBV10-2 to TRBJ1-2; no clear D. The CDR3 contains 13 residues. Germline assignment: CDR1 WSHSY and CDR2 SAAADI. The germline V and J ends were trimmed by 2 bases and 6 bases, with 10 bases remaining between them. The CDR3 protein is CASSERVFDGYTF. CDR3 DNA sequence: TGCGCCAGCAGTGAGCGGGTTTTTGATGGCTACACCTTC.

The chain recombines TRBV5-1 with TRBJ1-5; no clear D. CDR3 size: 14 residues. Germline V gives CDR1 SGHRS, CDR2 YFSETQ. Trimming took off 0 bases at V and 3 bases at J, with 7 bases between the two ends. DNA of the CDR3: TGCGCCAGCAGCTTGGGCGGGTACAATCAGCCCCAGCATTTT. Protein product: CASSLGGYNQPQHF. The variable domain in full, completed from reference TRBV5-1 and TRBJ1-5, reads KAGVTQTPRYLIKTRGQQVTLSCSPISGHRSVSWYQQTPGQGLQFLFEYFSETQRNKGNFPGRFSGRQFSNSRSEMNVSTLELGDSALYLCASSLGGYNQPQHFGDGTRLSIL.

The V gene is TRBV5-1, the J gene TRBJ1-2, with 7 nucleotides matching TRBD1. The CDR3 sequence is 15 residues long. The J segment lost 0 bases and the V segment lost 1 base, leaving 3 bases of the junction unmatched. The V gene's germline CDR1 is SGHRS and CDR2 YFSETQ. CDR3 in amino acids: CASSLTGVPNYGYTF. The CDR3 DNA sequence: TGCGCCAGCAGCTTGACAGGGGTCCCTAACTATGGCTACACCTTC.

The rearrangement joins TRBV7-8 to TRBJ2-1, with D possibly matching TRBD2 (5 bases). The CDR3 runs to 14 residues. Germline V gene sequence: CDR1 SGHVS, CDR2 FQNEAQ. V lost 4 bases and J 4 bases, leaving 11 bases between the germline ends. This chain's CDR3 is CASSSRLNYNEQFF. In DNA form, the CDR3 reads TGTGCCAGCAGCTCCCGACTAAATTACAATGAGCAGTTCTTC.

The chain joins TRBV7-2 to TRBJ2-5; TRBD2 matches at 7 bases. This CDR3 spans 12 amino acids. The junction had 0 bases not matched to a gene; V was cut back by 1 base and J by 7 bases. CDR1 and CDR2 (germline): SGHTA, FQGNSA. CDR3 in amino acids: CASSLGGGTQYF. Here the CDR3 DNA reads TGTGCCAGCAGCTTAGGGGGGGGGACCCAGTACTTC. The full variable domain, its missing parts supplied by reference TRBV7-2 and TRBJ2-5, is GAGVSQSPSNKVTEKGKDVELRCDPISGHTALYWYRQSLGQGLEFLIYFQGNSAPDKSGLPSDRFSAERTGGSVSTLTIQRTQQEDSAVYLCASSLGGGTQYFGPGTRLLVL.

The table lists this clone with a count of one. This rearrangement joins TRBV6-5 to TRBJ1-5, with D unresolved. V was cut by 6 bases and J by 2 bases, with 11 bases left in between. The CDR3 spans 14 residues. Germline lookup yields CDR1 MNHEY and CDR2 SVGAGI. CDR3 region: CASRLRVGNQPQHF. In DNA, the CDR3 is TGTGCCAGCAGGCTAAGGGTGGGCAATCAGCCCCAGCATTTT.

The chain links TRBV10-1 to TRBJ2-2; a possible D gene is TRBD2 (8 bases). CDR1 and CDR2 from the germline V gene are WNHNN and SYGVQD (reference sequence). The CDR3 loop spans 14 amino acids. Trimming removed 6 bases at V and 6 bases at J, with 14 bases between. CDR3 sequence reads: CASRGTAGAGELFF. The CDR3 nucleotides are TGCGCCAGCAGAGGGACAGCGGGGGCCGGGGAGCTGTTTTTT.

CDR3 protein: CASSVVPNNEQFF. CDR3 nucleotide sequence: TGTGCCAGCAGCGTAGTTCCCAACAATGAGCAGTTCTTC. The rearrangement uses TRBV9 and TRBJ2-1; no clear D gene. Trimming took 0 bases from V and 5 from J, leaving 6 bases between them. The germline V gene encodes CDR1 SGDLS and CDR2 YYNGEE. The CDR3 covers 13 residues.

The genes are TRBV27 and TRBJ1-1; D unresolved. Germline V lookup: CDR1 MNHEY, CDR2 SMNVEV (reference sequence). V shed 5 bases and J shed 4 bases, with 17 bases lying between them. The CDR3 consists of 15 residues. Here the CDR3 reads CASSVLAGLGTEAFF. The CDR3 region has the DNA TGTGCCAGCAGTGTCTTAGCTGGGCTTGGCACTGAAGCTTTCTTT.

This clone came up a few times. The chain links TRBV7-2 to TRBJ1-2; 7 bases map to TRBD1. The CDR3 spans 13 residues. Germline-derived CDR1 and CDR2 are SGHTA and FQGNSA. Trimming removed 5 bases from V and 5 bases from J; junction bases left unmatched: 5. CDR3 nucleotides: TGTGCCAGCAGCCCAGGGGGACGGTATGGCTACACCTTC. It specifies CASSPGGRYGYTF. Supplemented by reference TRBV7-2 and TRBJ1-2, the full variable domain reads GAGVSQSPSNKVTEKGKDVELRCDPISGHTALYWYRQSLGQGLEFLIYFQGNSAPDKSGLPSDRFSAERTGGSVSTLTIQRTQQEDSAVYLCASSPGGRYGYTFGSGTRLTVV.

V gene TRBV4-2 combines with J gene TRBJ1-6, with D possibly being TRBD1 (5 bases). The CDR3 runs 18 residues. Germline V lookup: CDR1 LGHNA, CDR2 YNFKEQ. V was trimmed by 0 bases and J by 0 bases, leaving 12 bases between them. The CDR3: CASSQDPGTSSYNSPLHF. Written as DNA, the CDR3 is TGTGCCAGCAGCCAAGATCCGGGGACTAGCTCCTATAATTCACCCCTCCACTTT.